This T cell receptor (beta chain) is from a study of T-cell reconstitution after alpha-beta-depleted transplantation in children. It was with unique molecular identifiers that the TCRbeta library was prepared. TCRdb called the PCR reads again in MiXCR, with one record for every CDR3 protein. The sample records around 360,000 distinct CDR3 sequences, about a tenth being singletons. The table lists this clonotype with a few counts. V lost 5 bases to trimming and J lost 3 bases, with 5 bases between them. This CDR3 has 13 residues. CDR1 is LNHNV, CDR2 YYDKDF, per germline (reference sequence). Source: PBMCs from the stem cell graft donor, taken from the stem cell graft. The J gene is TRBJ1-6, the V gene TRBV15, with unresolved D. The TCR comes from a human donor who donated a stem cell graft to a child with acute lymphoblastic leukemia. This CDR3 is CATSVGYNSPLHF. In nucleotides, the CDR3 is TGTGCCACCAGCGTCGGCTATAATTCACCCCTCCACTTT.